The next 9 T cell receptor beta chains were all read from a single sample in a study of technical replicates of blood from a few donors. Method: immunoSEQ multiplex PCR; TCRdb's copy keeps in-frame clones and lacks some. The table lists fewer than 100,000 clones, 95% of them singletons. The sequenced sample consisted of T cells isolated from PBMCs. These receptor sequences come from a human donor in good health.

The chain is built from TRBV5-4 and TRBJ2-1; tentative D call: TRBD2 (7 bases). There are 14 residues in the CDR3. The ends were cut back, 2 bases at V and 7 bases at J, with 13 bases in the middle. The V gene's germline CDR1 is SGHNT and CDR2 YYREEE (reference sequence). CDR3 coding DNA: TGTGCCAGCAGCTTCCGGGGGGCTACGAATGAGCAGTTCTTC. Amino acid sequence: CASSFRGATNEQFF.

The rearrangement links TRBV14 to TRBJ2-3, with D unclear. V was clipped by 4 bases and J by 4 bases, with 18 bases between them. CDR3 length: 16 amino acids. CDR1 SGHDN and CDR2 FVKESK come from the germline V gene. CDR3 nucleotides: TGTGCCAGCAGCCCCCTAATTGCGTGGGCTGCAGATACGCAGTATTTT. Translation gives CASSPLIAWAADTQYF. Filled out from reference TRBV14 and TRBJ2-3, the complete variable domain reads EAGVTQFPSHSVIEKGQTVTLRCDPISGHDNLYWYRRVMGKEIKFLLHFVKESKQDESGMPNNRFLAERTGGTYSTLKVQPAELEDSGVYFCASSPLIAWAADTQYFGPGTRLTVL.

This chain uses TRBV18 with TRBJ2-5; 9 positions agree with TRBD1. Trimming removed 4 bases from V and 5 bases from J; junction bases left unmatched: 5. Germline V gene sequence: CDR1 KGHSH, CDR2 LQKENI. CDR3 length: 14 amino acids. The CDR3 DNA is TGTGCCAGCTCACTCAACAGGGGGCGGGAGACCCAGTACTTC. This codes for CASSLNRGRETQYF.

The gene calls are TRBV6-5 and TRBJ1-5, with D unresolved. Deletions cut 2 bases from V and 5 bases from J, with 10 bases between. CDR3 length: 14 residues. Germline V CDR1 and CDR2: MNHEY, SVGAGI. In DNA form, the CDR3 reads TGTGCCAGCAGTTACGGGCAGGTTGATCAGCCCCAGCATTTT. This codes for CASSYGQVDQPQHF.

This clone was counted a single time. The rearrangement links TRBV27 to TRBJ2-4, with TRBD2 matching over 14 bases. CDR1 is MNHEY and CDR2 is SMNVEV in the germline V gene (reference sequence). This CDR3 is 15 amino acids long. Unmatched junction bases numbered 4, after V lost 6 bases and J lost 6 bases. The CDR3 reads CASSAGTSGRNIQYF. The CDR3, as DNA: TGTGCCAGCAGCGCTGGGACTAGCGGGAGAAACATTCAGTACTTC.

V is TRBV25-1 and J is TRBJ2-2; a possible D gene is TRBD1 (5 bases). CDR3 length equals 13 residues. CDR1 and CDR2 (germline): MGHDK, SYGVNS. Trimming took 4 bases from V and 3 from J, leaving 6 bases between them. This CDR3 reads CASSVGDTGELFF. The DNA for the CDR3 is TGTGCCAGCAGTGTAGGGGACACCGGGGAGCTGTTTTTT.

The chain employs TRBV4-1 and TRBJ2-7; 11 bases are shared with TRBD2. Losses at the gene ends were 4 bases for V and 3 bases for J; bases not matched to a gene: 5. This CDR3 region has 15 residues. Per the germline V gene, CDR1 is MGHRA and CDR2 is YSYEKL. This CDR3 reads CASSPTSGSSYEQYF. Here the CDR3 DNA reads TGCGCCAGCAGCCCCACTAGCGGGAGCAGCTACGAGCAGTACTTC.

V usage is TRBV6-1 and J usage is TRBJ2-7, with D uncertain. Germline CDR1 MNHNS, CDR2 SASEGT. The germline V and J ends were trimmed by 4 bases and 3 bases, with 13 bases remaining between them. The CDR3 is 14 amino acids. The CDR3 DNA is TGTGCCAGCAGTGCTTTGGCGGATAGCTACGAGCAGTACTTC. Protein product: CASSALADSYEQYF.

This chain uses TRBV4-1 with TRBJ2-1, with 9 nucleotides matching TRBD2. This CDR3 has 17 amino acids. Per germline, CDR1 MGHRA and CDR2 YSYEKL. Trimming took 0 bases from V and 4 from J; bases not matched to a gene: 7. The CDR3 region is CASSQDRLAGKYNEQFF. CDR3 in DNA: TGCGCCAGCAGCCAAGATAGGCTAGCGGGAAAGTACAATGAGCAGTTCTTC.